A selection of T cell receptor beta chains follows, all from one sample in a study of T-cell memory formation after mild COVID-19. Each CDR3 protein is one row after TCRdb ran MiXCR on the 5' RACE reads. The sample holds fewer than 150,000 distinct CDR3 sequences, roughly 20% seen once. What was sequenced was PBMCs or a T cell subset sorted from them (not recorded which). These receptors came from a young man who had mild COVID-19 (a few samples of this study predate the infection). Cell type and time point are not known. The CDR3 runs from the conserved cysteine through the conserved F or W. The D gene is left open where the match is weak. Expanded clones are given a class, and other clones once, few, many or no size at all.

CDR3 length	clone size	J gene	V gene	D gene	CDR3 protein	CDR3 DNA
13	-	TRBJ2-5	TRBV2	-	CASSVRLAKTQYF	TGTGCCAGCAGTGTTCGGTTGGCAAAGACCCAGTACTTC
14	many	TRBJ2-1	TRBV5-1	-	CASSPLGQGVERFF	TGCGCCAGCAGCCCCCTAGGGCAAGGGGTAGAGAGGTTCTTC
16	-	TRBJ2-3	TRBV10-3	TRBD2	CAISDELAGGTDTQYF	TGTGCCATCAGTGACGAGCTAGCGGGGGGCACAGATACGCAGTATTTT
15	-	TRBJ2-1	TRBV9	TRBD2	CASSASSGGEYEQFF	TGTGCCAGCAGCGCCTCTAGCGGGGGGGAATATGAGCAGTTCTTC
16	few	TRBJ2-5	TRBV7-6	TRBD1	CASSLAMGQGIGTQYF	TGTGCCAGCAGCTTAGCAATGGGACAGGGAATAGGGACCCAGTACTTC
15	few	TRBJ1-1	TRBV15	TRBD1	CATSSPGQGNTEAFF	TGTGCCACCAGCAGTCCGGGACAGGGGAACACTGAAGCTTTCTTT
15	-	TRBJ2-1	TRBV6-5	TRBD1	CASSETGANHNEQFF	TGTGCCAGCAGCGAAACAGGGGCAAACCACAATGAGCAGTTCTTC
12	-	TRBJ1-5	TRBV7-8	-	CASSLESQPQHF	TGTGCCAGCAGCTTAGAGTCTCAGCCCCAGCATTTT
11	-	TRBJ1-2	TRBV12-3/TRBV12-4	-	CASSTTWGYTF	TGTGCCAGTTCGACCACTTGGGGCTACACCTTC
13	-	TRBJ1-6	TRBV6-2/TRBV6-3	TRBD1	CASSEGTASPLHF	TGTGCCAGCAGTGAAGGGACAGCTTCACCCCTCCACTTT
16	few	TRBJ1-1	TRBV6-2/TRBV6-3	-	CASKDRRDLGDTEAFF	TGTGCCAGCAAAGACAGAAGAGACCTGGGGGACACTGAAGCTTTCTTT
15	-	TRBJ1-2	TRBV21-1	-	CASSNQTEPTLGYTF	TGTGCCAGCAGCAACCAGACAGAGCCGACCTTGGGCTACACCTTC
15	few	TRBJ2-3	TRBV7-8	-	CASSSAITGGDTQYF	TGTGCCAGCAGCTCCGCCATCACCGGGGGAGATACGCAGTATTTT
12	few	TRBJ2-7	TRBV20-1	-	CSANRDNYEQYF	TGCAGTGCTAACCGGGACAACTACGAGCAGTACTTC
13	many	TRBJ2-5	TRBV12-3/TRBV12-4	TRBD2	CASTSSGGETQYF	TGTGCCAGCACCTCTAGCGGGGGGGAGACCCAGTACTTC
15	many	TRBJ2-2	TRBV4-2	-	CASSQGASPTGELFF	TGTGCCAGCAGCCAAGGGGCTAGCCCCACCGGGGAGCTGTTTTTT
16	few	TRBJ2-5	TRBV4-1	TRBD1	CASSPSTGRIEETQYF	TGCGCCAGCAGCCCGTCGACAGGGCGGATCGAAGAGACCCAGTACTTC
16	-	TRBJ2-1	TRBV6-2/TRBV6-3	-	CASSPWAGSSYNEQFF	TGTGCCAGCAGCCCCTGGGCGGGGAGCTCCTACAATGAGCAGTTCTTC
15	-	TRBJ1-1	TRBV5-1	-	CASSPGQLMNTEAFF	TGCGCCAGCAGCCCAGGACAGTTAATGAACACTGAAGCTTTCTTT
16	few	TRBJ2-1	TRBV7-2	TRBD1	CASSSMNRGLWNEQFF	TGTGCCAGCAGCTCTATGAACAGGGGGCTGTGGAATGAGCAGTTCTTC
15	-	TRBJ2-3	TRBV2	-	CASEAGLSGADTQYF	TGTGCCAGCGAAGCGGGTCTCTCGGGCGCAGATACGCAGTATTTT
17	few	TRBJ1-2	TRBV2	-	CASSEGPGGAYNYGYTF	TGTGCCAGCAGTGAAGGTCCGGGGGGGGCCTACAACTATGGCTACACCTTC
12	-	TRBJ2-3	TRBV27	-	CASQGMADTQYF	TGTGCCAGCCAGGGGATGGCAGATACGCAGTATTTT
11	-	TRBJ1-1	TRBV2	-	CASRESTEAFF	TGTGCCAGCAGGGAATCGACTGAAGCTTTCTTT
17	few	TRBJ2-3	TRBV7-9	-	CASSLVPFQKNTDTQYF	TGTGCCAGCAGCTTAGTCCCCTTCCAGAAAAACACAGATACGCAGTATTTT
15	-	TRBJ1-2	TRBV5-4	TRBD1	CASSDRDRGLGGYTF	TGTGCCAGCAGCGACCGGGACAGGGGGTTGGGTGGCTACACCTTC
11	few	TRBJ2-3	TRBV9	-	CASSAANTQYF	TGTGCCAGCAGCGCCGCCAATACGCAGTATTTT
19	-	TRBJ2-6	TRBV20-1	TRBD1	CSARDRWQGASGGANVLTF	TGCAGTGCTAGAGATCGGTGGCAGGGGGCATCAGGTGGGGCCAACGTCCTGACTTTC
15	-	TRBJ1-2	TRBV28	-	CASSSHIQGDYGYTF	TGTGCCAGCAGCTCCCACATACAGGGCGACTATGGCTACACCTTC
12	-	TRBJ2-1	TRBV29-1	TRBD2	CSVTSGGNEQFF	TGCAGCGTTACTAGCGGGGGGAATGAGCAGTTCTTC
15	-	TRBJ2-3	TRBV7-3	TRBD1	CASSLGTGGADTQYF	TGTGCCAGCAGCTTGGGGACAGGGGGCGCAGATACGCAGTATTTT
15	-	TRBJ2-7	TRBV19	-	CASSIVDGPPYEQYF	TGTGCCAGTAGTATAGTCGACGGACCGCCCTACGAGCAGTACTTC
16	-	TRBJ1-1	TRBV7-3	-	CASSLTRVRVNTEAFF	TGTGCCAGCAGCTTAACACGCGTTAGGGTGAACACTGAAGCTTTCTTT
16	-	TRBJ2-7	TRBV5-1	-	CASSLATGRSSYEQYF	TGCGCCAGCAGCTTAGCAACAGGACGGAGCTCCTACGAGCAGTACTTC
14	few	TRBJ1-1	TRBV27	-	CASSPLGGSTEAFF	TGTGCCAGCAGTCCATTAGGGGGGAGCACTGAAGCTTTCTTT
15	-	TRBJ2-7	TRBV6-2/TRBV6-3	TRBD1	CASSYLGQDVNEQYF	TGTGCCAGCAGTTATCTCGGACAGGATGTTAACGAGCAGTACTTC
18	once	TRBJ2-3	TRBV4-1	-	CASSQDSERAGTTDTQYF	TGCGCCAGCAGCCAAGATTCCGAGAGAGCGGGCACCACAGATACGCAGTATTTT
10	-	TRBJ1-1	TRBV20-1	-	CSASPGLPFF	TGCAGTGCTAGCCCGGGGTTGCCTTTCTTT
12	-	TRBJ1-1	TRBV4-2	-	CASGDLNTEAFF	TGTGCCAGCGGCGACCTGAACACTGAAGCTTTCTTT
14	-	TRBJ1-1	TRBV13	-	CASSAVMPNTEAFF	TGTGCCAGCAGCGCAGTAATGCCGAACACTGAAGCTTTCTTT
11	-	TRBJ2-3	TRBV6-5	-	CATRTPDTQYF	TGTGCCACCCGCACACCAGATACGCAGTATTTT
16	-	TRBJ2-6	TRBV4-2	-	CASSQDWISGANVLTF	TGTGCCAGCAGCCAAGACTGGATTTCTGGGGCCAACGTCCTGACTTTC
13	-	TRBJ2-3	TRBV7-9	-	CASSGGNTDTQYF	TGTGCCAGCAGCGGGGGAAACACAGATACGCAGTATTTT
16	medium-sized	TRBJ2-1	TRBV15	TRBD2	CATSRGDTSGANEQFF	TGTGCCACCAGCAGAGGGGACACTAGCGGGGCCAATGAGCAGTTCTTC
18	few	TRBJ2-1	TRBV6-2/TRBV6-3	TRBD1	CASSYSIGDSTWRDEQFF	TGTGCCAGCAGTTACTCGATAGGGGACAGTACCTGGCGGGATGAGCAGTTCTTC
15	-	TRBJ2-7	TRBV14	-	CASSQAKGHHYEQYF	TGTGCCAGCAGCCAAGCAAAGGGCCACCACTACGAGCAGTACTTC